This entry lists 21 T cell receptor beta chains sequenced from one sample in a study of blood T cell repertoires in COVID-19. Assay used: immunoSEQ multiplex PCR; TCRdb lists only in-frame clones, some missing. The data hold about 260,000 clones, with approximately 92% observed a single time. Source material: PBMCs or T cells enriched from blood (not recorded which). The receptors come from a woman under 30 who had recovered from COVID-19.

The chain combines TRBV5-6 with TRBJ1-3, with a weak D call TRBD1 (6 bases). This CDR3 is built from 14 residues. Germline loops: CDR1 SGHDT, CDR2 YYEEEE. The V end lost 5 bases, the J end lost 7 bases, and 16 bases lay between the germline ends. The CDR3 sequence is CASRATGLSNTIYF. The CDR3 bases are TGTGCCAGCAGAGCGACAGGCCTTTCGAACACCATATATTTT.

The chain links TRBV10-3 to TRBJ2-1; TRBD2 matches at 14 bases. Trimming cost V 10 bases and J 10 bases; bases outside gene matches: 6. Germline CDR1 is ENHRY and CDR2 is SYGVKD. CDR3 length equals 13 residues. CDR3 protein: CATEGTSGGEQFF. The CDR3 DNA reads TGTGCCACCGAGGGGACTAGCGGGGGCGAGCAGTTCTTC.

The chain couples TRBV19 to TRBJ1-1; no clear D. The CDR3 covers 14 residues. Trimming took off 5 bases at V and 4 bases at J, with 14 bases between the two ends. Germline V gene lookup returns CDR1 LNHDA and CDR2 SQIVND (reference sequence). The CDR3 DNA reads TGTGCCAGTAGTCCCCCCGGGGAGGCCACTGAAGCTTTCTTT. Amino acids: CASSPPGEATEAFF.

This chain connects TRBV3-1 (or the pseudogene TRBV3-2) to TRBJ1-2; TRBD1 matches at 9 bases. Germline V gene lookup returns CDR1 LGHDT and CDR2 YNNKEL (reference sequence). The V and J ends lost 6 bases and 7 bases, in that order; junction bases with no gene match: 6. The CDR3 has 13 amino acids. The CDR3 loop reads CASSLQGASGYTF. In DNA, the CDR3 is TGTGCCAGCAGTTTACAGGGGGCAAGTGGCTACACCTTC.

This clone has only one observation. Within the sample, other DNA sequences also encode this same CDR3. CDR3 DNA: TGCGCCAGCCTTAGGGGGGGTAGTACAGATACGCAGTATTTT. Translation gives CASLRGGSTDTQYF. The V gene is TRBV5-1, the J gene TRBJ2-3; a weak D match, TRBD2 (7 bases). Germline CDR1 and CDR2: SGHRS and YFSETQ. This CDR3 spans 14 amino acids. Trimming cost V 7 bases and J 3 bases, with 15 bases left between them.

The chain couples TRBV2 to TRBJ1-2; no clear D gene. Germline V gives CDR1 SNHLY, CDR2 FYNNEI. Trimming stripped 8 bases from V and 8 bases from J, with 12 bases between. This CDR3 has 11 residues. CDR3 sequence reads: CASSLTKGYTF. In DNA, the CDR3 is TGTGCCAGCTCACTTACCAAGGGCTACACCTTC.

In DNA form, the CDR3 reads TGTGCCAGCAGTTACGGAGTGGACACGATGAACACTGAAGCTTTCTTT. Protein: CASSYGVDTMNTEAFF. This sequence joins TRBV6-5 and TRBJ1-1; D possibly corresponds to TRBD1 (5 bases). From germline, CDR1 is MNHEY and CDR2 SVGAGI. This CDR3 contains 16 residues. Between the trimmed V and J ends, which lost 2 bases and 0 bases, there was a span of 13 bases.

The V gene is TRBV3-1 (or the pseudogene TRBV3-2), the J gene TRBJ2-3, with TRBD2 identical over 8 bases. The J segment lost 1 base and the V segment lost 5 bases, leaving 5 bases of the junction unmatched. The CDR3 has 15 residues. In germline, CDR1 is LGHDT, CDR2 YNNKEL (reference sequence). The CDR3 DNA reads as TGTGCCAGCAGCATTCTAGCGGGTGGCACAGATACGCAGTATTTT. Translation: CASSILAGGTDTQYF.

This CDR3 reads CASSSQERTYNEQFF. In nucleotides, the CDR3 is TGTGCCAGCAGCTCACAGGAAAGAACTTACAATGAGCAGTTCTTC. The chain links TRBV7-9 to TRBJ2-1; TRBD1 is a possible D gene (5 bases). In germline, CDR1 is SEHNR, CDR2 FQNEAQ (reference sequence). Trimming took 4 bases from V and 4 from J, leaving 14 bases between them. The CDR3 runs 15 residues.

This rearrangement joins TRBV18 to TRBJ2-5; 8 nucleotides match TRBD1. CDR1 KGHSH and CDR2 LQKENI come from the germline V gene. The CDR3 is 14 amino acids. Germline trimming cut 3 bases from V and 1 base from J; bases unmatched to any gene: 1. The CDR3 nucleotides read TGTGCCAGCTCACCGGACAGGGCCCAAGAGACCCAGTACTTC. It translates to CASSPDRAQETQYF.

The J gene is TRBJ2-3, the V gene TRBV28; 15 nucleotides line up with TRBD2. This CDR3 comprises 16 residues. The germline gives CDR1 MDHEN, CDR2 SYDVKM. Germline trimming cut 2 bases from V and 6 bases from J; bases unmatched to any gene: 3. The CDR3 region has the DNA TGTGCCAGCAGTTTAGGGACTAGCGGGGGGTGGGATACGCAGTATTTT. This codes for CASSLGTSGGWDTQYF.

J is TRBJ1-1 and V is TRBV5-1; no clear D gene. The germline V gene encodes CDR1 SGHRS and CDR2 YFSETQ. Trimming stripped 1 base from V and 6 bases from J, with 16 bases between. The CDR3 loop spans 15 amino acids. The CDR3 nucleotides are TGCGCCAGCAGCTTGTTAAGGCTAGGTGTACCTGAAGCTTTCTTT. As protein: CASSLLRLGVPEAFF. Complete variable domain (other parts from reference TRBV5-1 and TRBJ1-1): KAGVTQTPRYLIKTRGQQVTLSCSPISGHRSVSWYQQTPGQGLQFLFEYFSETQRNKGNFPGRFSGRQFSNSRSEMNVSTLELGDSALYLCASSLLRLGVPEAFFGQGTRLTVV.

The V gene is TRBV11-3, the J gene TRBJ1-1; D perhaps matches TRBD1 (6 bases). CDR1 is SGHNT and CDR2 is YENEEA in the germline V gene. Trimming took off 5 bases at V and 9 bases at J, with 16 bases between the two ends. The CDR3 extends over 13 amino acids. The CDR3 nucleotides are TGTGCCAGCAGCCCCACCCCGACAGGTCAAGCTTTCTTT. Protein: CASSPTPTGQAFF.

The chain couples TRBV6-5 to TRBJ1-4; the D is unclear. This CDR3 comprises 13 residues. Trimming took off 10 bases at V and 3 bases at J, with 12 bases between the two ends. Germline assignment: CDR1 MNHEY and CDR2 SVGAGI. The CDR3 DNA follows: TGTGCCACCAACAGAGCTCCTAATGAAAAACTGTTTTTT. Protein sequence: CATNRAPNEKLFF.

The V call is TRBV5-8, the J call TRBJ2-5, with D unclear. Germline CDR1 SGHTS, CDR2 YDEGEE. The CDR3 is 11 amino acids. V was shortened by 6 bases and J by 5 bases, with 8 bases between the two germline ends. The CDR3 DNA reads TGTGCCAGCACCGCCAGGGAGACCCAGTACTTC. Translating it yields CASTARETQYF. The complete variable domain, with remaining parts taken from reference TRBV5-8 and TRBJ2-5, reads EAGVTQSPTHLIKTRGQQATLRCSPISGHTSVYWYQQALGLGLQFLLWYDEGEERNRGNFPPRFSGRQFPNYSSELNVNALELEDSALYLCASTARETQYFGPGTRLLVL.

This sequence joins TRBV6-5 and TRBJ1-1; D ambiguous. CDR1 and CDR2 from the germline V gene are MNHEY and SVGAGI. The CDR3 covers 10 residues. V lost 8 bases, J lost 12 bases, and 13 bases lay in between. CDR3 DNA sequence: TGTGCCAGCGGCCCAGGTGGTACTTTCTTT. Protein: CASGPGGTFF.

A remark on this clone: This CDR3 is also generated by other DNA sequences in the sample. This chain joins TRBV2 and TRBJ1-2; TRBD1 matches at 7 bases. The trim removed 8 bases at V and 1 base at J, leaving 4 bases unmatched. Germline V CDR1 and CDR2: SNHLY, FYNNEI. The CDR3 is 13 residues long. CDR3 coding DNA: TGTGCCAGCGAAAGACAGGGTAACTATGGCTACACCTTC. This sequence encodes CASERQGNYGYTF.

This chain uses TRBV5-1 with TRBJ1-1; 7 nucleotides line up with TRBD1. The CDR3 is made up of 15 amino acids. V shed 0 bases, J shed 6 bases, and the junction held 8 bases outside the gene matches. In germline, CDR1 is SGHRS, CDR2 YFSETQ. The CDR3 region is CASSLGQGFLSEAFF. The CDR3 nucleotides are TGCGCCAGCAGCTTGGGACAGGGTTTTTTATCTGAAGCTTTCTTT.

The chain couples TRBV5-5 to TRBJ1-2; 9 bases align to TRBD1. Germline values: CDR1 SGHKS, CDR2 YYEKEE (reference sequence). This CDR3 has 15 residues. V lost 4 bases, J lost 8 bases, and 12 bases stayed unmatched. The CDR3 region has the DNA TGTGCCAGCAGCCAACCGGGACAGGGTCCCAGAGGCTACACCTTC. Amino acid sequence: CASSQPGQGPRGYTF.

The gene calls are TRBV18 and TRBJ1-5; the D is unclear. V gave up 2 bases and J gave up 0 bases, with 5 bases separating them. This CDR3 is built from 14 residues. CDR1 KGHSH and CDR2 LQKENI come from the germline V gene. CDR3 nucleotides: TGTGCCAGCTCACCAATATTTAGCAATCAGCCCCAGCATTTT. This gives the protein CASSPIFSNQPQHF.

This chain links TRBV6-1 with TRBJ2-3, with D perhaps TRBD2 (6 bases). In germline, CDR1 is MNHNS, CDR2 SASEGT. The V gene lost 2 bases and the J gene lost 2 bases, with 23 bases spanning the gap. The CDR3 covers 19 residues. The CDR3 region has the DNA TGTGCCAGCAGTGAATTCGTTGGGGGGATCCGGGGTTCCACAGATACGCAGTATTTT. It specifies CASSEFVGGIRGSTDTQYF.